This passage covers 31 T cell receptor beta chains from one sample sequenced in a study of T cell repertoires in cytomegalovirus infection. TCRdb fed the reads into MiXCR, producing one record per CDR3 protein. Here the sample spans over 300,000 distinct CDR3 sequences, about a sixth being singletons. Sequencing was done on a sample of PBMCs. The source of these receptors is a human donor in good health (CMV status not recorded). Some clones in this sample may be carry-over from other donors' samples.

This clonotype was found many times. The chain couples TRBV7-9 to TRBJ1-1; TRBD1 is a possible D gene (5 bases). V shed 0 bases and J shed 5 bases, with 13 bases lying between them. This CDR3 region has 15 residues. Germline V gene data show CDR1 as SEHNR and CDR2 as FQNEAQ (reference sequence). CDR3 sequence (DNA): TGTGCCAGCAGCTTAGCTGGGGGATTCGGGACTGAAGCTTTCTTT. Encoded protein: CASSLAGGFGTEAFF. The full variable domain, rest sourced from reference TRBV7-9 and TRBJ1-1, is DTGVSQNPRHKITKRGQNVTFRCDPISEHNRLYWYRQTLGQGPEFLTYFQNEAQLEKSRLLSDRFSAERPKGSFSTLEIQRTEQGDSAMYLCASSLAGGFGTEAFFGQGTRLTVV.

The V call is TRBV6-5, the J call TRBJ2-7; no firm D call. Looked up from germline, CDR1 is MNHEY and CDR2 is SVGAGI. The CDR3 spans 15 residues. V was shortened by 0 bases and J by 0 bases, with 9 bases between the two germline ends. The CDR3 nucleotides are TGTGCCAGCAGTTACTCGGTCTTAAGCTCCTACGAGCAGTACTTC. This codes for CASSYSVLSSYEQYF.

This clonotype was seen a handful of times. This sequence joins TRBV7-9 and TRBJ1-3; the D gene is possibly TRBD1 (5 bases). The V end lost 3 bases, the J end lost 1 base, and 10 bases lay between the germline ends. This CDR3 spans 15 amino acids. The germline V gene has CDR1 SEHNR and CDR2 FQNEAQ (reference sequence). CDR3 sequence: CASSLGEYSGNTIYF. The DNA of the CDR3 is TGTGCCAGCAGCTTGGGGGAGTATTCTGGAAACACCATATATTTT.

This clonotype was found many times. The gene calls are TRBV4-3 and TRBJ2-7, with TRBD1 matching over 8 bases. Germline V gene lookup returns CDR1 LGHNA and CDR2 YSLEER. V was clipped by 4 bases and J by 5 bases; unmatched bases: 13. The CDR3 spans 16 residues. The CDR3 nucleotides are TGCGCCAGCAGCCCCGGAGGACAGGGAAGGTCGGACGAGCAGTACTTC. Translated: CASSPGGQGRSDEQYF.

The chain carries TRBV2 and TRBJ2-7; 11 bases map to TRBD2. The CDR3 is 17 residues long. V was pared by 8 bases and J by 8 bases, with 20 bases of the junction left unmatched. The germline V gene has CDR1 SNHLY and CDR2 FYNNEI. CDR3 region: CASGGPAVDSGGAQQYF. CDR3 coding DNA: TGTGCCAGCGGCGGCCCGGCAGTGGATAGCGGGGGGGCCCAGCAGTACTTC.

The rearrangement uses TRBV10-3 and TRBJ1-3, with 9 bases matching TRBD1. V gave up 7 bases and J gave up 3 bases; unmatched junction bases: 4. The germline CDR1 and CDR2 sequences are ENHRY and SYGVKD. The CDR3 extends over 14 amino acids. The CDR3 bases are TGTGCCATCACGGGACAGGGAGGTGGAAACACCATATATTTT. It encodes CAITGQGGGNTIYF.

The chain has TRBV7-6 and TRBJ1-4; D gene ambiguous. The CDR3 is 17 amino acids. The germline V gene has CDR1 SGHVS and CDR2 FNYEAQ. Trimming cost V 5 bases and J 0 bases, with 16 bases left between them. The CDR3 protein is CASSRGPLSATNEKLFF. In DNA, the CDR3 is TGTGCCAGCAGCCGCGGTCCGCTTAGTGCAACTAATGAAAAACTGTTTTTT.

The sample holds many counts of this clonotype. This chain connects TRBV6-5 to TRBJ1-2; D not resolved. CDR3 length: 12 residues. Germline CDR1 is MNHEY and CDR2 is SVGAGI. V gave up 1 base and J gave up 7 bases, with 7 bases separating them. In DNA form, the CDR3 reads TGTGCCAGCAGTTACTGGGGTTCTGGCTACACCTTC. This sequence encodes CASSYWGSGYTF.

The chain joins TRBV7-9 to TRBJ1-3, with TRBD1 matching 8 bases. The trim removed 5 bases at V and 15 bases at J, leaving 18 bases unmatched. This CDR3 spans 15 amino acids. Per germline, CDR1 SEHNR and CDR2 FQNEAQ (reference sequence). The CDR3, as DNA: TGTGCCAGCAGCCCGAGGACAGGGAAAAGAGGATCTGCATATTTT. This codes for CASSPRTGKRGSAYF.

DNA of the CDR3: TGCGCCAGCAGCCAGGGACAAATGACAGATACGCAGTATTTT. Translated, it gives CASSQGQMTDTQYF. The rearrangement links TRBV5-1 to TRBJ2-3, with D possibly being TRBD1 (6 bases). Looked up from germline, CDR1 is SGHRS and CDR2 is YFSETQ. This CDR3 contains 14 residues. Between the trimmed V and J ends, which lost 4 bases and 3 bases, there was a span of 12 bases.

This clonotype appeared a single time. The gene calls are TRBV19 and TRBJ1-1; unclear D gene. The V and J ends lost 3 bases and 4 bases respectively, with 9 bases between them. The CDR3 covers 13 residues. The germline CDR1 and CDR2 sequences are LNHDA and SQIVND (reference sequence). CDR3 in amino acids: CASSINGGTEAFF. CDR3 nucleotides: TGTGCCAGTAGTATCAACGGCGGCACTGAAGCTTTCTTT.

This clonotype has a count of ten or more. V is TRBV24-1 and J is TRBJ2-2; 8 positions agree with TRBD2. CDR3 size: 14 residues. The germline V gene encodes CDR1 KGHDR and CDR2 SFDVKD. J was trimmed by 4 bases and V by 9 bases; bases with no gene match: 6. The CDR3 loop reads CATDSGDTTGELFF. CDR3 in DNA: TGTGCCACCGATAGCGGGGACACCACCGGGGAGCTGTTTTTT.

In this sample, this clonotype turned up a few times. The V call is TRBV2, the J call TRBJ2-5; the D gene could be TRBD1 or TRBD2 (5 bases each). V lost 4 bases and J 7 bases, leaving 19 bases between the germline ends. Germline values: CDR1 SNHLY, CDR2 FYNNEI. The CDR3 extends over 15 amino acids. DNA for the CDR3: TGTGCCAGCAGTGCAGGGCTAGCCGGGCGTACGACCCAGTACTTC. It translates to CASSAGLAGRTTQYF. Filled out from reference TRBV2 and TRBJ2-5, the complete variable domain reads EPEVTQTPSHQVTQMGQEVILRCVPISNHLYFYWYRQILGQKVEFLVSFYNNEISEKSEIFDDQFSVERPDGSNFTLKIRSTKLEDSAMYFCASSAGLAGRTTQYFGPGTRLLVL.

This chain links TRBV20-1 with TRBJ2-2; 13 nucleotides line up with TRBD2. Germline lookup yields CDR1 DFQATT and CDR2 SNEGSKA (reference sequence). The CDR3 is 16 residues long. After removal of 6 bases from V and 4 bases from J, the junction contained 8 bases not matched to a gene. The CDR3, as DNA: TGCAGTGCCATAACGAGACTAGCGGGGGGCACCGGGGAGCTGTTTTTT. Protein sequence: CSAITRLAGGTGELFF.

In this sample, this clonotype turned up a few times. A much bigger clone sits one base away, suggesting this may be a read error. The conserved closing phenylalanine or tryptophan is absent in this CDR3, likely reflecting a read error. CDR3 in amino acids: CASSLLRGEQFL. CDR3 nucleotides: TGTGCCAGCAGCTTACTCAGGGGTGAGCAGTTCCTC. This chain uses TRBV7-2 with TRBJ2-1; D might be TRBD1 (6 bases). The CDR3 has 12 residues. Trimming removed 2 bases from V and 9 bases from J, with 8 bases in between. Per the germline V gene, CDR1 is SGHTA and CDR2 is FQGNSA.

This clonotype has ten or more counts. The chain combines TRBV6-1 with TRBJ1-4; 7 bases line up with TRBD1. The CDR3 length is 19 residues. Trimming cost V 6 bases and J 8 bases; bases outside gene matches: 24. The germline gives CDR1 MNHNS, CDR2 SASEGT. The CDR3 nucleotides are TGTGCCAGCAGCAGACCTCGTGGGGGCTTGACAGGGCATGTGGAAAAACTGTTTTTT. It yields the protein CASSRPRGGLTGHVEKLFF.

This clonotype was observed a handful of times. J is TRBJ2-6 and V is TRBV5-1; D unresolved. The CDR3 runs 15 residues. In germline, CDR1 is SGHRS, CDR2 YFSETQ. V lost 3 bases to trimming and J lost 0 bases, with 7 bases between them. CDR3 DNA sequence: TGCGCCAGCAGCTGGGCGGACTCTGGGGCCAACGTCCTGACTTTC. This codes for CASSWADSGANVLTF.

This clonotype was observed many times. The chain uses TRBV12-3 or TRBV12-4 and TRBJ1-1, with TRBD1 matching over 7 bases. The CDR3 covers 13 residues. Losses at the gene ends were 6 bases for V and 6 bases for J; bases not matched to a gene: 7. CDR3 nucleotides: TGTGCCAGCAGCCGGGACAGAGGGGCTGAAGCTTTCTTT. Protein product: CASSRDRGAEAFF.

V gene TRBV6-1 combines with J gene TRBJ2-7; D is unclear. Germline V CDR1 and CDR2: MNHNS, SASEGT. V shed 6 bases and J shed 3 bases, with 6 bases lying between them. This CDR3 contains 11 residues. In DNA, the CDR3 is TGTGCCAGCAGAGGGAACTACGAGCAGTACTTC. Protein product: CASRGNYEQYF.

This clonotype has a handful of counts. The CDR3: CASRQGPNSYEQYF. For the CDR3, the DNA is TGTGCCAGCAGACAAGGACCGAACTCCTACGAGCAGTACTTC. The chain joins TRBV6-6 to TRBJ2-7; no definite D call. CDR1 is MNHNY, CDR2 SVGAGI, per germline (reference sequence). The CDR3 has 14 amino acids. The V end was cut by 6 bases, the J end by 0 bases, with 12 bases between.

The chain has TRBV20-1 and TRBJ2-7, with TRBD1 identical over 9 bases. CDR1 is DFQATT, CDR2 SNEGSKA, per germline (reference sequence). CDR3 length: 14 residues. V lost 0 bases, J lost 7 bases, and 7 bases stayed unmatched. CDR3 in amino acids: CSAREQGAVGEQYF. Written as DNA, the CDR3 is TGCAGTGCTAGAGAACAGGGGGCGGTGGGGGAGCAGTACTTC.

The chain carries TRBV7-6 and TRBJ2-1; D gene uncertain. The CDR3 sequence is 16 residues long. The V gene's germline CDR1 is SGHVS and CDR2 FNYEAQ. The ends were cut back, 3 bases at V and 0 bases at J, with 12 bases in the middle. CDR3 nucleotide sequence: TGTGCCAGCAGCTTCTTCGGAGAAACCTCCTACAATGAGCAGTTCTTC. Protein: CASSFFGETSYNEQFF.

The chain links TRBV12-3 or TRBV12-4 to TRBJ2-2, with 8 positions matching TRBD1. The CDR3 spans 13 residues. V dropped 5 bases and J dropped 6; count of bases not matched to a gene: 2. CDR3 in amino acids: CASSKQGAGELFF. In DNA form, the CDR3 reads TGTGCCAGCAGTAAACAGGGGGCCGGGGAGCTGTTTTTT.

In this sample, this clonotype turned up a few times. J is TRBJ1-2 and V is TRBV7-9; D remains ambiguous. Germline CDR1 SEHNR, CDR2 FQNEAQ (reference sequence). The CDR3 runs 14 residues. V was cut by 2 bases and J by 8 bases, with 15 bases left in between. Written as DNA, the CDR3 is TGTGCCAGCAGCTTACCAGCCTTCCCCCCGGGCTACACCTTC. This sequence encodes CASSLPAFPPGYTF.

This clonotype occurred many times. The gene calls are TRBV7-2 and TRBJ2-1; 11 bases fit TRBD2. CDR3 length: 16 amino acids. V shed 3 bases and J 6 bases; nucleotides not matched to a gene: 7. The germline CDR1 and CDR2 sequences are SGHTA and FQGNSA. DNA for the CDR3: TGTGCCAGCAGCTTGGATAGCGGGGGGGCGGTCAATGAGCAGTTCTTC. It yields the protein CASSLDSGGAVNEQFF.

The chain links TRBV12-5 to TRBJ1-2; perhaps TRBD1 as D (6 bases). CDR1 and CDR2 from the germline V gene are LGHNT and FRNRAP. This CDR3 contains 14 residues. The ends were cut back, 2 bases at V and 4 bases at J, with 11 bases in the middle. DNA for the CDR3: TGTGCTAGTGGTTTGACGACAGGCGTCTATGGCTACACCTTC. This encodes CASGLTTGVYGYTF.

The chain carries TRBV18 and TRBJ2-1; perhaps D is TRBD1 or TRBD2 (5 bases each). Germline loops: CDR1 KGHSH, CDR2 LQKENI. The CDR3 has 18 residues. Trimming removed 4 bases from V and 4 bases from J, with 23 bases in between. CDR3 sequence (DNA): TGTGCCAGCTCACTCCTATCATCCGGGACGCAGGCATACAATGAGCAGTTCTTC. Translated, it gives CASSLLSSGTQAYNEQFF. The full variable domain, its missing parts supplied by reference TRBV18 and TRBJ2-1, is NAGVMQNPRHLVRRRGQEARLRCSPMKGHSHVYWYRQLPEEGLKFMVYLQKENIIDESGMPKERFSAEFPKEGPSILRIQQVVRGDSAAYFCASSLLSSGTQAYNEQFFGPGTRLTVL.

The chain employs TRBV29-1 and TRBJ2-5; TRBD1 aligns across 7 bases. The CDR3 is made up of 13 amino acids. The trim removed 6 bases at V and 0 bases at J, leaving 4 bases unmatched. Germline V lookup: CDR1 SQVTM, CDR2 ANQGSEA. The CDR3, as DNA: TGCAGCGTCAGGGGGACGTACCAAGAGACCCAGTACTTC. As protein: CSVRGTYQETQYF.

This clonotype was counted ten times or more. The chain joins TRBV7-9 to TRBJ1-2; a possible D gene is TRBD1 (5 bases). CDR1 and CDR2 (germline): SEHNR, FQNEAQ (reference sequence). The CDR3 sequence is 16 residues long. Trimming removed 1 base from V and 2 bases from J, with 14 bases in between. Written as DNA, the CDR3 is TGTGCCAGCAGCTTAGGAGGGGATCAGAAGAACTATGGCTACACCTTC. This codes for CASSLGGDQKNYGYTF.

V is TRBV12-3 or TRBV12-4 and J is TRBJ1-4, with 11 bases matching TRBD1. V shed 5 bases, J shed 3 bases, and the junction held 17 bases outside the gene matches. The CDR3 runs to 20 residues. In nucleotides, the CDR3 is TGTGCCAGCAGTCCCTATCGCCGGGACAGGGGGTTCTCGGCTAATGAAAAACTGTTTTTT. Translating gives CASSPYRRDRGFSANEKLFF.

The sample holds many counts of this clonotype. The CDR3 DNA is TGTGCCAGCAGCCGGCAGAATAATCAGCCCCAGCATTTT. This sequence encodes CASSRQNNQPQHF. The chain is built from TRBV7-6 and TRBJ1-5; D is unresolved. The CDR3 runs to 13 residues. Deletions cut 5 bases from V and 4 bases from J, with 9 bases between. The germline V gene encodes CDR1 SGHVS and CDR2 FNYEAQ.